This T cell receptor beta chain was obtained from a study of blood T cell repertoires in COVID-19 (dated by TCRdb to 2018 to 2021). Context from the whole study: Samples from collaborators originated in the United States, Italy and Spain and spanned both the acute and convalescent phases of COVID-19. The material from the prospective study consisted of cDNA or gDNA derived from T cells, B-cell-depleted T cells, or PBMCs. The dataset comprised deeply sampled blood TCRbeta repertoires from subjects exposed to, actively infected with, or recovered from COVID-19. The repertoires were released in a freely available public database intended as a resource for research on the immune response to SARS-CoV-2. The samples were drawn from two sources: the first 160 participants of the ongoing ImmuneRACE study, and 1,200 or so subjects contributed by 6 global collaborators. Nearly every sample came with metadata listing a de-identified subject ID, COVID-19 status, age in years and sex. HLA class I and class II types, where available, came from metadata supplied by the sample provider rather than from assay-based typing.

About this clone itself: Its antigen has not been determined. Base qualities are not provided; no much larger clone lies one nucleotide away.

The paper's findings and limits, for the study overall: The amount of clinical and demographic metadata varied by source and participant and was provided uncurated.

The CDR3 holds 13 amino acids from the cysteine to the phenylalanine. The entry retains the CDR3 DNA only, 39 bases that are in frame from base 1. Trimming at the junction amounts to 5 bases on V and 4 bases on J, and the germline ends lie 10 bases apart. CDR1 and CDR2, per the germline V gene, are SGHTA and FQGTGA. TCRbeta CDR3 regions were amplified from genomic DNA using the immunoSEQ Assay, a bias-controlled multiplex PCR. Per the source publication's procedure: The number of nucleated cells in each sample was estimated from the amplification of reference gene primers within the assay. To quantify the absolute abundance of each unique TCRbeta CDR3 rearrangement, sequence reads were collapsed and filtered. Productive Simpson clonality was computed per sample as the square root of Simpson's diversity index over productive rearrangements. This immuneACCESS table, as held by TCRdb, lists in-frame sequences with V and J called but not all clones. Of the missing ones, under half trace to an unresolved V gene in checked studies; the others have no known cause. V and J calls plus clone size are reproduced from that table; the DNA served to infer D and trimming. In all, the sample holds about 170,000 clones, and about 85% of those were seen once. The ten largest make up roughly 1.1% of the sample.

A second Seattle source provided samples from volunteer blood donors who had recovered from COVID-19. Whole blood was collected in K2EDTA tubes by collaborating institutions according to the institutions' own protocols. For TCRbeta analysis, collaborators shipped samples as frozen whole blood, isolated PBMCs, or DNA extracted from either of those sample types. The V and J segments used are TRBV7-3 and TRBJ2-3, with a tentative D gene TRBD2 over 6 matching bases. The sequenced sample was peripheral blood. This sequence originates from a man aged 60 to 69 who had recovered from COVID-19. The CDR3 sequence is CASSPGGPDTQYF. The nucleotide sequence is given as TGTGCCAGCAGCCCCGGGGGTCCAGATACGCAGTATTTT.